This T cell receptor (beta chain) is drawn from a study of T cell responses to AZD1222 COVID-19 vaccine. Profiling relied on immunoSEQ multiplex PCR, and the TCRdb table lists in-frame clones only, not all of them. The sample includes 95,000 to 150,000 clones, 80% to 95% of them seen just once. With respect to this clone: Its antigen is undetermined.

Trimming removed 3 bases at V and 5 bases at J, with 13 bases between. CDR1 and CDR2 from the germline V gene are KGHSH and LQKENI. The CDR3 extends over 14 amino acids. General study findings and limits: Nearly half of the spike-specific TCRs reportedly recognize variant regions that carry no mutations. Vaccination with two AZD1222 doses was followed by a rise in Spike-specific TCR breadth and depth.

The receptor's source is an adult who received the AZD1222 COVID-19 vaccine. The V call is TRBV18, the J call TRBJ1-1; tentative D call: TRBD1 (6 bases). The sample in question was peripheral blood, obtained 28 days after the second AZD1222 dose. CDR3 loop: CASSPIQGMTEAFF. The CDR3 nucleotides are TGTGCCAGCTCACCGATACAGGGTATGACTGAAGCTTTCTTT.